This TCR beta chain was identified in a study of blood T cell repertoires in COVID-19. Study summary: Sources were T cells, B-cell-depleted T cells, or PBMCs; the material itself was cDNA or gDNA.

TCRdb's table, derived via immunoSEQ multiplex PCR, lists solely in-frame clones and lacks some. The sample comprises about 160,000 clones, 85% to 90% of which are singletons, and under 13% rests with the top ten. Germline trimming cut 7 bases from V and 5 bases from J; bases unmatched to any gene: 8. CDR1 and CDR2 (germline): LGHNA, YNFKEQ. CDR3 size: 14 residues. The TCR comes from a woman in her 70s with COVID-19, enrolled during active disease. The chain combines TRBV4-2 with TRBJ1-5, with 7 bases matching TRBD1. The source material was peripheral blood. The CDR3 region is CASTGFQGDQPQHF. In DNA form, the CDR3 reads TGTGCCAGCACGGGCTTTCAGGGGGATCAGCCCCAGCATTTT.